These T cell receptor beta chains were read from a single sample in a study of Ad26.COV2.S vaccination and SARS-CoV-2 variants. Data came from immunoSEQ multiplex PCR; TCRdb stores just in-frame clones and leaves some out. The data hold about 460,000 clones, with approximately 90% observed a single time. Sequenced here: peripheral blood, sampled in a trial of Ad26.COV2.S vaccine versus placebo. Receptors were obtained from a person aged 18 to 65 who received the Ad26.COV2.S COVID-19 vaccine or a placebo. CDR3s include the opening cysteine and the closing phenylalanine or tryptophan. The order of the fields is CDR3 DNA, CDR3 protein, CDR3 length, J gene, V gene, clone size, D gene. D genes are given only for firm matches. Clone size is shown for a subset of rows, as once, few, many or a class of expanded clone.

cdr3_nt: TGTGCCAGCAGCTTAGTAGTCGGGGGTGCGGCTTTCTTT; cdr3_aa: CASSLVVGGAAFF; cdr3_length: 13; j_call: TRBJ1-1; v_call: TRBV11-2; clone_size: NA; d_call: NA
cdr3_nt: TGTGCCAGCACCTTTTTGGGCCCGAAAGGGGACAGGGGGCACTACAATGAGCAGTTCTTC; cdr3_aa: CASTFLGPKGDRGHYNEQFF; cdr3_length: 20; j_call: TRBJ2-1; v_call: TRBV28; clone_size: NA; d_call: TRBD1
cdr3_nt: TGTGCCAGCAGCTTGGGGCACCCCACTGAAGCTTTCTTT; cdr3_aa: CASSLGHPTEAFF; cdr3_length: 13; j_call: TRBJ1-1; v_call: TRBV5-6; clone_size: NA; d_call: NA
cdr3_nt: TGCGCCAGCAGCCTCACCGGGACTAGAGGGTCTGATACGCAGTATTTT; cdr3_aa: CASSLTGTRGSDTQYF; cdr3_length: 16; j_call: TRBJ2-3; v_call: TRBV4-1; clone_size: NA; d_call: TRBD2
cdr3_nt: TGTGCCAGCAGCGCTTGGCAGGGGGGCTATGGCTACACCTTC; cdr3_aa: CASSAWQGGYGYTF; cdr3_length: 14; j_call: TRBJ1-2; v_call: TRBV6-5; clone_size: NA; d_call: TRBD1
cdr3_nt: TGTGCCAGCAGTTACCTTCGGGGAGAGGGTTCATACAATGAGCAGTTCTTC; cdr3_aa: CASSYLRGEGSYNEQFF; cdr3_length: 17; j_call: TRBJ2-1; v_call: TRBV6-2/TRBV6-3; clone_size: NA; d_call: NA
cdr3_nt: TGTGCCAGTAGCCCCGGGACAGGCTTTGTCCCCCTCCACTTT; cdr3_aa: CASSPGTGFVPLHF; cdr3_length: 14; j_call: TRBJ1-6; v_call: TRBV19; clone_size: few; d_call: TRBD1
cdr3_nt: TGTGCCAGCAGCCAAGTGAGAGATCGGTGGACAGGGGCCCATGGCTACACCTTC; cdr3_aa: CASSQVRDRWTGAHGYTF; cdr3_length: 18; j_call: TRBJ1-2; v_call: TRBV3-1/TRBV3-2; clone_size: NA; d_call: TRBD1
cdr3_nt: TGTGCCAGCAGTTACGGCGGGGGAACTGGAAACACCATATATTTT; cdr3_aa: CASSYGGGTGNTIYF; cdr3_length: 15; j_call: TRBJ1-3; v_call: TRBV6-5; clone_size: NA; d_call: NA
cdr3_nt: TGTGCCAGCAGCGTGGGGGGCCGAGGCTACACCTTC; cdr3_aa: CASSVGGRGYTF; cdr3_length: 12; j_call: TRBJ1-2; v_call: TRBV3-1/TRBV3-2; clone_size: NA; d_call: NA
cdr3_nt: TGCAGCGTGACCGAGGTACCGGGGACTGAAGCTTTCTTT; cdr3_aa: CSVTEVPGTEAFF; cdr3_length: 13; j_call: TRBJ1-1; v_call: TRBV29-1; clone_size: few; d_call: NA
cdr3_nt: TGTGCCAGCTCACCTACGGGACAGGCAAAACACGAGCAGTACTTC; cdr3_aa: CASSPTGQAKHEQYF; cdr3_length: 15; j_call: TRBJ2-7; v_call: TRBV18; clone_size: NA; d_call: TRBD1
cdr3_nt: TGTGCCAGCAGCTCGGCAGGACCGTCTGGGGCCAACGTCCTGACTTTC; cdr3_aa: CASSSAGPSGANVLTF; cdr3_length: 16; j_call: TRBJ2-6; v_call: TRBV5-4; clone_size: NA; d_call: NA
cdr3_nt: TGTGCCAGCAGCCAGTTGACAGGGACCTATGGCTACACCTTC; cdr3_aa: CASSQLTGTYGYTF; cdr3_length: 14; j_call: TRBJ1-2; v_call: TRBV3-1/TRBV3-2; clone_size: NA; d_call: TRBD1
cdr3_nt: TGTGCCAGCAGCCCGCAGCGGGGGGCCTACGAGCAGTACTTC; cdr3_aa: CASSPQRGAYEQYF; cdr3_length: 14; j_call: TRBJ2-7; v_call: TRBV7-2; clone_size: NA; d_call: TRBD2
cdr3_nt: TGTGCCAGCAGCTTAGCCACAGGGGTCGGAAACACCATATATTTT; cdr3_aa: CASSLATGVGNTIYF; cdr3_length: 15; j_call: TRBJ1-3; v_call: TRBV7-2; clone_size: NA; d_call: TRBD1
cdr3_nt: TGTGCCTGGAGTGCCCCGCCAGTGGGCTTTGACTTC; cdr3_aa: CAWSAPPVGFDF; cdr3_length: 12; j_call: TRBJ1-2; v_call: TRBV30; clone_size: NA; d_call: NA
cdr3_nt: TGTGCCAGCAGACCGATGGGGACAGTGCTCTACGAGCAGTACTTC; cdr3_aa: CASRPMGTVLYEQYF; cdr3_length: 15; j_call: TRBJ2-7; v_call: TRBV27; clone_size: NA; d_call: TRBD1
cdr3_nt: TGTGCCAGCAGCCAATCTGGCGGAGCTAACTATGGCTACACCTTC; cdr3_aa: CASSQSGGANYGYTF; cdr3_length: 15; j_call: TRBJ1-2; v_call: TRBV3-1/TRBV3-2; clone_size: NA; d_call: NA
cdr3_nt: TGTGCCAGCAGCGTGGGACTAGCGGGAGAGTCAGGGGAGCTGTTTTTT; cdr3_aa: CASSVGLAGESGELFF; cdr3_length: 16; j_call: TRBJ2-2; v_call: TRBV5-8; clone_size: NA; d_call: TRBD2
cdr3_nt: TGTGCCAGCAGCCAAGAAATATTGGACTCACTCTACGAGCAGTACTTC; cdr3_aa: CASSQEILDSLYEQYF; cdr3_length: 16; j_call: TRBJ2-7; v_call: TRBV4-2; clone_size: NA; d_call: NA
cdr3_nt: TGTGCCAGCAGTTTTAGTTTGGGAGCGGGGCCCTACGAGCAGTACTTC; cdr3_aa: CASSFSLGAGPYEQYF; cdr3_length: 16; j_call: TRBJ2-7; v_call: TRBV28; clone_size: NA; d_call: TRBD2
cdr3_nt: TGTGCCAGCAGTTCTTCCTTGGGGGGCCCAGTGGTACTGTTTTTT; cdr3_aa: CASSSSLGGPVVLFF; cdr3_length: 15; j_call: TRBJ1-4; v_call: TRBV28; clone_size: NA; d_call: NA
cdr3_nt: TGTGCCAGCAGTTTTGACAGGAACTACTACGAGCAGTACTTC; cdr3_aa: CASSFDRNYYEQYF; cdr3_length: 14; j_call: TRBJ2-7; v_call: TRBV28; clone_size: NA; d_call: NA
cdr3_nt: TGTGCCAGCAGTCCGACAGATACCTACGAGCAGTACTTC; cdr3_aa: CASSPTDTYEQYF; cdr3_length: 13; j_call: TRBJ2-7; v_call: TRBV3-1/TRBV3-2; clone_size: NA; d_call: NA
cdr3_nt: TGTGCCAGCTCGCCCGGGACAGGGGGTGGTCAGCCCCAGCATTTT; cdr3_aa: CASSPGTGGGQPQHF; cdr3_length: 15; j_call: TRBJ1-5; v_call: TRBV18; clone_size: once; d_call: TRBD1
cdr3_nt: TGCGCCAGCAGCCCGGTAGCGGGAGGGAAGGGCAATGAGCAGTTCTTC; cdr3_aa: CASSPVAGGKGNEQFF; cdr3_length: 16; j_call: TRBJ2-1; v_call: TRBV5-1; clone_size: once; d_call: TRBD2
cdr3_nt: TGTGCCAGCAGAGACAGCGGTAGCAATCAGCCCCAGCATTTT; cdr3_aa: CASRDSGSNQPQHF; cdr3_length: 14; j_call: TRBJ1-5; v_call: TRBV6-6; clone_size: NA; d_call: NA
cdr3_nt: TGCGCCAGCAGCCCAAGAGACAGCGGGAGGGCCCACAATGAGCAGTTCTTC; cdr3_aa: CASSPRDSGRAHNEQFF; cdr3_length: 17; j_call: TRBJ2-1; v_call: TRBV5-1; clone_size: NA; d_call: TRBD2
cdr3_nt: TGTGCCAGCAGTTACGTGGCCCCTCCGCGGGACAATAAGCAGTTCTTC; cdr3_aa: CASSYVAPPRDNKQFF; cdr3_length: 16; j_call: TRBJ2-1; v_call: TRBV6-5; clone_size: NA; d_call: NA
cdr3_nt: TGTGCCAGCAGCTTCACGACTAGCGGGAGGAGAGAGACCCAGTACTTC; cdr3_aa: CASSFTTSGRRETQYF; cdr3_length: 16; j_call: TRBJ2-5; v_call: TRBV11-2; clone_size: NA; d_call: TRBD2
cdr3_nt: TGTGCCAGCAGCGGAGATGATACGCAGTATTTT; cdr3_aa: CASSGDDTQYF; cdr3_length: 11; j_call: TRBJ2-3; v_call: TRBV7-9; clone_size: NA; d_call: NA
cdr3_nt: TGTGCCAGCACCGACGGTCATCCCAAAGAACATGGCTACACCTTC; cdr3_aa: CASTDGHPKEHGYTF; cdr3_length: 15; j_call: TRBJ1-2; v_call: TRBV6-5; clone_size: NA; d_call: NA
cdr3_nt: TGTGCCAGCAGGGTGCGGGGGTCTAGCACAGATACGCAGTATTTT; cdr3_aa: CASRVRGSSTDTQYF; cdr3_length: 15; j_call: TRBJ2-3; v_call: TRBV11-1; clone_size: NA; d_call: TRBD2
cdr3_nt: TGTGCCAGCTCAATGCGGTGGGGAGCAAATAATTCACCCCTCCACTTT; cdr3_aa: CASSMRWGANNSPLHF; cdr3_length: 16; j_call: TRBJ1-6; v_call: TRBV2; clone_size: NA; d_call: NA
cdr3_nt: TGTGCCAGCAGTTACTCGGCAGGGGCCTACGAGCAGTACTTC; cdr3_aa: CASSYSAGAYEQYF; cdr3_length: 14; j_call: TRBJ2-7; v_call: TRBV6-5; clone_size: once; d_call: NA
cdr3_nt: TGTGCCAGTAGTATAAAGGAGGACGAGCAGTACTTC; cdr3_aa: CASSIKEDEQYF; cdr3_length: 12; j_call: TRBJ2-7; v_call: TRBV19; clone_size: NA; d_call: NA
cdr3_nt: TGCGCCACCCGCCTGGGGGCGCTAGCGAACACTGAAGCTTTCTTT; cdr3_aa: CATRLGALANTEAFF; cdr3_length: 15; j_call: TRBJ1-1; v_call: TRBV5-1; clone_size: NA; d_call: NA
cdr3_nt: TGTGCCAGCAGTGAAGTAATCGGCAGAAGCTCCTATAATTCACCCCTCCACTTT; cdr3_aa: CASSEVIGRSSYNSPLHF; cdr3_length: 18; j_call: TRBJ1-6; v_call: TRBV6-1; clone_size: NA; d_call: NA
cdr3_nt: TGTGCCAGCAGCTTAGGGACAGGACTTGTTTACGAGCAGTACTTC; cdr3_aa: CASSLGTGLVYEQYF; cdr3_length: 15; j_call: TRBJ2-7; v_call: TRBV7-9; clone_size: NA; d_call: TRBD1
cdr3_nt: TGCGCCAGCAGCCATCGTACTCCGGACCCATACTACGAGCAGTACTTC; cdr3_aa: CASSHRTPDPYYEQYF; cdr3_length: 16; j_call: TRBJ2-7; v_call: TRBV23-1; clone_size: NA; d_call: NA
cdr3_nt: TGTGCTAGCAGCTTGGGGGACAGCTCCTACAATGAGCAGTTCTTC; cdr3_aa: CASSLGDSSYNEQFF; cdr3_length: 15; j_call: TRBJ2-1; v_call: TRBV7-7; clone_size: NA; d_call: TRBD1
cdr3_nt: TGCAGTGCTAGTATGGCAGTCCAAGAGACCCAGTACTTC; cdr3_aa: CSASMAVQETQYF; cdr3_length: 13; j_call: TRBJ2-5; v_call: TRBV20-1; clone_size: NA; d_call: NA
cdr3_nt: TGTGCCAGCAGCCCCCTTGGGACTAGCAACTACGAGCAGTACTTC; cdr3_aa: CASSPLGTSNYEQYF; cdr3_length: 15; j_call: TRBJ2-7; v_call: TRBV3-1/TRBV3-2; clone_size: NA; d_call: TRBD2
cdr3_nt: TGTGCCAGCAGCTTAGGCCCCGGGAACACTGAAGCTTTCTTT; cdr3_aa: CASSLGPGNTEAFF; cdr3_length: 14; j_call: TRBJ1-1; v_call: TRBV7-3; clone_size: NA; d_call: NA
cdr3_nt: TGTGCCAGCAGTTCCACCATTCCGTCTAATTCACCCCTCCACTTT; cdr3_aa: CASSSTIPSNSPLHF; cdr3_length: 15; j_call: TRBJ1-6; v_call: TRBV6-6; clone_size: few; d_call: NA
cdr3_nt: TGTGCCAGCAGCTTAAAACAGCAGAATCAGCCCCAGCATTTT; cdr3_aa: CASSLKQQNQPQHF; cdr3_length: 14; j_call: TRBJ1-5; v_call: TRBV7-2; clone_size: once; d_call: NA
cdr3_nt: TGTGCCAGCAGTTTATTTGGCCAGTTGTATAGCAATCAGCCCCAGCATTTT; cdr3_aa: CASSLFGQLYSNQPQHF; cdr3_length: 17; j_call: TRBJ1-5; v_call: TRBV28; clone_size: NA; d_call: NA
cdr3_nt: TGTGCCAGCAGCTGGAGGGGGGACTATGGCTACACCTTC; cdr3_aa: CASSWRGDYGYTF; cdr3_length: 13; j_call: TRBJ1-2; v_call: TRBV5-6; clone_size: NA; d_call: NA
cdr3_nt: TGTGCCAGCAGCCAAGATTGGGGGGAGTTGAACACCGGGGAGCTGTTTTTT; cdr3_aa: CASSQDWGELNTGELFF; cdr3_length: 17; j_call: TRBJ2-2; v_call: TRBV14; clone_size: NA; d_call: NA
cdr3_nt: TGTGCCAGCTCACCGCGGGGGGACTCCTACAATGAGCAGTTCTTC; cdr3_aa: CASSPRGDSYNEQFF; cdr3_length: 15; j_call: TRBJ2-1; v_call: TRBV18; clone_size: NA; d_call: TRBD2
cdr3_nt: TGTGCCAGCCGGGAGGGGTTCTCCTACGAGCAGTACTTC; cdr3_aa: CASREGFSYEQYF; cdr3_length: 13; j_call: TRBJ2-7; v_call: TRBV28; clone_size: once; d_call: TRBD2
cdr3_nt: TGTGCCAGCAGCAGAAGGGCCGCGGAGGCTTTCTTT; cdr3_aa: CASSRRAAEAFF; cdr3_length: 12; j_call: TRBJ1-1; v_call: TRBV7-2; clone_size: NA; d_call: NA
cdr3_nt: TGCGCCAGCAGCCAAAGTCCAGGGGGCTTGTACAATGAGCAGTTCTTC; cdr3_aa: CASSQSPGGLYNEQFF; cdr3_length: 16; j_call: TRBJ2-1; v_call: TRBV4-3; clone_size: NA; d_call: TRBD1
cdr3_nt: TGTGCCAGCAGCTTAATGGCCCCTCGACAGACCGGGGAGCTGTTTTTT; cdr3_aa: CASSLMAPRQTGELFF; cdr3_length: 16; j_call: TRBJ2-2; v_call: TRBV7-3; clone_size: NA; d_call: NA
cdr3_nt: TGCGCCAGCAGCCAAGAATGGGGACAGGGGGCGCACGCCCCTTCCTGCGAGCAGTACTTC; cdr3_aa: CASSQEWGQGAHAPSCEQYF; cdr3_length: 20; j_call: TRBJ2-7; v_call: TRBV4-3; clone_size: NA; d_call: TRBD1
cdr3_nt: TGTGCCAGCAGTTACTCGATATTGCGACAGAACACTGAAGCTTTCTTT; cdr3_aa: CASSYSILRQNTEAFF; cdr3_length: 16; j_call: TRBJ1-1; v_call: TRBV6-2/TRBV6-3; clone_size: NA; d_call: NA
cdr3_nt: TGTGCCTGGAGTGACAAGGGACTAGCGGGACAGAAGGACGAGCAGTACTTC; cdr3_aa: CAWSDKGLAGQKDEQYF; cdr3_length: 17; j_call: TRBJ2-7; v_call: TRBV30; clone_size: NA; d_call: TRBD2
cdr3_nt: TGTGCCAGCCACAGTTACGACGGGACATATAGCAATCAGCCCCAGCATTTT; cdr3_aa: CASHSYDGTYSNQPQHF; cdr3_length: 17; j_call: TRBJ1-5; v_call: TRBV2; clone_size: NA; d_call: NA